This entry concerns a single T cell receptor (beta chain). Using RNA transcripts as the source, TCR beta CDR3 regions were amplified. First-round RT-PCR with HTBI primers amplified the TCR CDR3 region. Each CDR3 protein is one row after TCRdb ran MiXCR on the multiplex PCR reads. The data contain hundreds of thousands of distinct CDR3 sequences, over 15% of them singletons. The germline V gene has CDR1 LNHDA and CDR2 SQIVND (reference sequence). Between the trimmed V and J ends, which lost 4 bases and 0 bases, there was a span of 7 bases. The CDR3 spans 15 residues. The data were obtained in a study of T cells in Graves' hyperthyroidism and ophthalmopathy. The diagnostic basis comprised clinical symptoms, serum thyroxine and TRAb, thyroid ultrasound and orbital computed tomography.

The sequence was obtained from a woman aged 18-29 years with Graves' ophthalmopathy. This chain uses TRBV19 with TRBJ2-6; no clear D gene. The material sequenced was blood. The DNA of the CDR3 is TGTGCCAGTAGTACATGGTTCTCTGGGGCCAACGTCCTGACTTTC. This translates into CASSTWFSGANVLTF.